The 21 T cell receptor beta chains listed next were all sequenced from one sample in a study of CD8 T cells in ankylosing spondylitis. TCRdb reprocessed the 5' RACE reads with MiXCR, giving one entry per CDR3 protein. The sample shows 150,000 or so distinct CDR3 sequences, approximately 10% of them seen only once. The sample taken for sequencing was blood, either unsorted or a sorted T cell fraction (not recorded which). Receptors were obtained from a male donor with ankylosing spondylitis or in good health (not recorded which).

Many counts were recorded for this clonotype. The J gene is TRBJ1-3, the V gene TRBV20-1; TRBD1 might be the D (5 bases). Germline lookup yields CDR1 DFQATT and CDR2 SNEGSKA (reference sequence). CDR3 length: 16 amino acids. V dropped 3 bases and J dropped 4 bases, with 19 bases sitting between them. This chain's CDR3 is CSARADRLTPGNTIYF. CDR3 coding DNA: TGCAGTGCTAGGGCCGACAGACTAACTCCCGGAAACACCATATATTTT.

The genes are TRBV12-3 or TRBV12-4 and TRBJ1-6; D perhaps matches TRBD1 (6 bases). This CDR3 spans 17 amino acids. V was trimmed by 6 bases and J by 7 bases, leaving 22 bases between them. CDR3 nucleotide sequence: TGTGCCAGCAGCTTCCACCCCCACAGGGTTGGCAATTCACCCCTCCACTTT. Residues: CASSFHPHRVGNSPLHF.

This chain joins TRBV18 and TRBJ2-1; D call uncertain. V was trimmed by 2 bases and J by 8 bases, leaving 7 bases between them. The CDR3 length is 12 residues. Germline V gives CDR1 KGHSH, CDR2 LQKENI. CDR3 nucleotides: TGTGCCAGCTCACCAAGCTCCCATGAGCAGTTCTTC. This encodes CASSPSSHEQFF.

This clonotype was seen at least ten times. V usage is TRBV20-1 and J usage is TRBJ1-1; no reliable D call. Germline V gene sequence: CDR1 DFQATT, CDR2 SNEGSKA (reference sequence). The CDR3 consists of 13 residues. V was shortened by 6 bases and J by 0 bases, with 11 bases between the two germline ends. The CDR3 here is CSAAALVNTEAFF. In nucleotides, the CDR3 is TGCAGTGCCGCCGCCCTAGTGAACACTGAAGCTTTCTTT.

Only a few counts were recorded for this clonotype. The chain links TRBV18 to TRBJ1-3; the D is unclear. The CDR3 runs 13 residues. Trimming left V 3 bases short and J 7 bases short, with 10 bases between. Germline V CDR1 and CDR2: KGHSH, LQKENI. The CDR3, as DNA: TGTGCCAGCTCACCGGAACTAAGTAACACCATATATTTT. It encodes CASSPELSNTIYF. The whole variable domain, filled in from reference TRBV18 and TRBJ1-3, reads NAGVMQNPRHLVRRRGQEARLRCSPMKGHSHVYWYRQLPEEGLKFMVYLQKENIIDESGMPKERFSAEFPKEGPSILRIQQVVRGDSAAYFCASSPELSNTIYFGEGSWLTVV.

This clonotype was counted ten times or more. The chain links TRBV4-3 to TRBJ2-1; D is perhaps TRBD1 (5 bases). V was clipped by 4 bases and J by 3 bases, with 13 bases between them. Germline lookup yields CDR1 LGHNA and CDR2 YSLEER. This CDR3 contains 15 residues. CDR3 coding DNA: TGCGCCAGCAGCCCCCAGGGCTACTACTACAATGAGCAGTTCTTC. Its protein product is CASSPQGYYYNEQFF.

V is TRBV11-2 and J is TRBJ1-4; the D is unclear. Between the trimmed V and J ends, which lost 3 bases and 8 bases, there was a span of 7 bases. There are 12 residues in the CDR3. CDR1 is SGHAT, CDR2 FQNNGV, per germline. CDR3 coding DNA: TGTGCCAGCAGCTTTGGAGAGGAAAAACTGTTTTTT. This encodes CASSFGEEKLFF.

In its sample, this clonotype was seen many times. This rearrangement joins TRBV24-1 to TRBJ2-3; 7 nucleotides match TRBD1. Germline CDR1 KGHDR, CDR2 SFDVKD. The CDR3 extends over 14 amino acids. DNA of the CDR3: TGTGCTATACAGGGGAGAATTGGGACAGATACGCAGTATTTT. This translates into CAIQGRIGTDTQYF.

This clonotype came up many times. V usage is TRBV12-3 or TRBV12-4 and J usage is TRBJ2-7, with 11 bases aligning to TRBD1. The J segment lost 5 bases and the V segment lost 2 bases, leaving 5 bases of the junction unmatched. The CDR3 length is 15 residues. In DNA form, the CDR3 reads TGTGCCAGCAGTTTATGGGGGACAGGGGGGAACGAGCAGTACTTC. Its protein product is CASSLWGTGGNEQYF.

This clonotype was observed many times. This chain joins TRBV4-2 and TRBJ2-2; perhaps D is TRBD1 or TRBD2 (6 bases each). Germline lookup yields CDR1 LGHNA and CDR2 YNFKEQ. Between the trimmed V and J ends, which lost 4 bases and 6 bases, there was a span of 15 bases. CDR3 length: 15 residues. Written as DNA, the CDR3 is TGTGCCAGCAGCCCTCGAGGGGGGTCTCCCGGGGAGCTGTTTTTT. This translates into CASSPRGGSPGELFF.

The chain uses TRBV12-3 or TRBV12-4 and TRBJ1-2; 11 bases are a match to TRBD1. The CDR3 sequence is 14 residues long. The junction had 6 bases not matched to a gene; V was cut back by 4 bases and J by 8 bases. CDR3 coding DNA: TGTGCCAGCAGTTCTGGGACAGGGGGACGGGGCTACACCTTC. Encoded protein: CASSSGTGGRGYTF.

This clonotype was counted at least ten times. The rearrangement links TRBV9 to TRBJ2-1, with D perhaps matching TRBD2 (5 bases). The germline V and J ends were trimmed by 0 bases and 4 bases, with 14 bases remaining between them. CDR3 size: 16 residues. Germline lookup yields CDR1 SGDLS and CDR2 YYNGEE. The CDR3: CASSVELRAIYNEQFF. The CDR3 region has the DNA TGTGCCAGCAGCGTAGAATTGAGGGCTATATACAATGAGCAGTTCTTC.

Ten or more counts support this clonotype. The rearrangement links TRBV14 to TRBJ1-5, with D unclear. There are 13 residues in the CDR3. V was shortened by 4 bases and J by 0 bases, with 4 bases between the two germline ends. Germline V gene lookup returns CDR1 SGHDN and CDR2 FVKESK. CDR3 sequence: CASSPDSNQPQHF. In DNA, the CDR3 is TGTGCCAGCAGCCCCGATAGCAATCAGCCCCAGCATTTT.

This clonotype was recorded many times. This chain links TRBV12-3 or TRBV12-4 with TRBJ2-5; no firm D call. This CDR3 is built from 12 residues. The V gene lost 2 bases and the J gene lost 2 bases, with 3 bases spanning the gap. CDR3 sequence (DNA): TGTGCCAGCAGTTTAAGACAAGAGACCCAGTACTTC. It yields the protein CASSLRQETQYF.

This clonotype came up many times. V is TRBV9 and J is TRBJ1-3, with a tentative D call TRBD1 (6 bases). V lost 2 bases and J 4 bases, leaving 13 bases between the germline ends. Germline assignment: CDR1 SGDLS and CDR2 YYNGEE. The CDR3 contains 15 residues. This CDR3 is CASSVTGLGGNTIYF. Here the CDR3 DNA reads TGTGCCAGCAGCGTGACAGGTCTTGGAGGAAACACCATATATTTT. The entire variable domain, with the rest obtained from reference TRBV9 and TRBJ1-3, is as follows: DSGVTQTPKHLITATGQRVTLRCSPRSGDLSVYWYQQSLDQGLQFLIQYYNGEERAKGNILERFSAQQFPDLHSELNLSSLELGDSALYFCASSVTGLGGNTIYFGEGSWLTVV.

This clonotype was seen at least ten times. This chain joins TRBV4-3 and TRBJ2-5; a weak D match, TRBD1 (5 bases). CDR3 length equals 16 residues. V lost 0 bases and J lost 1, with 12 bases in between. Germline values: CDR1 LGHNA, CDR2 YSLEER. The CDR3 loop reads CASSQDPAGIQETQYF. CDR3 DNA sequence: TGCGCCAGCAGCCAAGATCCGGCAGGGATCCAAGAGACCCAGTACTTC.

The sample holds many counts of this clonotype. The V gene is TRBV5-1, the J gene TRBJ2-5; TRBD1 aligns across 8 bases. The CDR3 has 15 residues. V was pared by 4 bases and J by 2 bases, with 7 bases of the junction left unmatched. Germline CDR1 is SGHRS and CDR2 is YFSETQ. In nucleotides, the CDR3 is TGCGCCAGCAGCCCTGGGACAGGCGGACAAGAGACCCAGTACTTC. Translating it yields CASSPGTGGQETQYF.

This clonotype showed up many times. The V and J genes are TRBV12-3 or TRBV12-4 and TRBJ2-7; no firm D call. The CDR3 contains 13 residues. The V and J ends lost 3 bases and 1 base respectively, with 7 bases between them. This CDR3 reads CASSFGPSYEQYF. The CDR3, as DNA: TGTGCCAGCAGTTTCGGACCATCCTACGAGCAGTACTTC.

The chain links TRBV5-1 to TRBJ1-2, with 7 bases fitting TRBD1. CDR1 SGHRS and CDR2 YFSETQ come from the germline V gene. The CDR3 has 14 residues. J lost 3 bases, V lost 4 bases, and 6 bases had no gene match. The DNA for the CDR3 is TGCGCCAGCAGCCCCGGACAGGTTCACTATGGCTACACCTTC. Translated: CASSPGQVHYGYTF. The whole variable domain, filled in from reference TRBV5-1 and TRBJ1-2, reads KAGVTQTPRYLIKTRGQQVTLSCSPISGHRSVSWYQQTPGQGLQFLFEYFSETQRNKGNFPGRFSGRQFSNSRSEMNVSTLELGDSALYLCASSPGQVHYGYTFGSGTRLTVV.

The rearrangement uses TRBV2 and TRBJ1-2; tentative D call: TRBD1 (5 bases). The V gene lost 5 bases and the J gene lost 2 bases, with 18 bases spanning the gap. Germline CDR1 is SNHLY and CDR2 is FYNNEI. This CDR3 spans 16 amino acids. In nucleotides, the CDR3 is TGTGCCAGCAGTTCTCGAAGGCAGGGCGGAAACTATGGCTACACCTTC. This gives the protein CASSSRRQGGNYGYTF. Full variable domain (remainder filled in from reference TRBV2 and TRBJ1-2): EPEVTQTPSHQVTQMGQEVILRCVPISNHLYFYWYRQILGQKVEFLVSFYNNEISEKSEIFDDQFSVERPDGSNFTLKIRSTKLEDSAMYFCASSSRRQGGNYGYTFGSGTRLTVV.

This clonotype was found many times. This chain joins TRBV18 and TRBJ2-3; 8 bases line up with TRBD2. The V gene end was trimmed by 6 bases and the J gene end by 4 bases; junction bases not matched to a gene: 15. The CDR3 has 17 amino acids. Germline lookup yields CDR1 KGHSH and CDR2 LQKENI. Here the CDR3 DNA reads TGTGCCAGCTCCCCCCTCCTCAAGGCTAGCGGGCCAGATACGCAGTATTTT. As protein: CASSPLLKASGPDTQYF.